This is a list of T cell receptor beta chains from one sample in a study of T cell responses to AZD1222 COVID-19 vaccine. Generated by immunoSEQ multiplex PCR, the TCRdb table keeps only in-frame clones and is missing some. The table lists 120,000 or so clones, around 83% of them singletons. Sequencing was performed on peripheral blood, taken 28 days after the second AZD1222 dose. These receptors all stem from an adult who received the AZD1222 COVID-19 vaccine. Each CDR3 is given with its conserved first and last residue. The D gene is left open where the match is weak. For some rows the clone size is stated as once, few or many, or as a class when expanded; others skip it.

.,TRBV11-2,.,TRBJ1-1,TGTGCCAGCAGCCCCGAGGAACTGGGGAGAGCGAACACTGAAGCTTTCTTT,CASSPEELGRANTEAFF
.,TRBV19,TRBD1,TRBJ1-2,TGTGCCAGTAGCCCCGGACAGGGGCTCTACTATGGCTACACCTTC,CASSPGQGLYYGYTF
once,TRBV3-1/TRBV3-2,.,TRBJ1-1,TGTGCCAGCAGCTCTAACTCAGGGGCCACTGAAGCTTTCTTT,CASSSNSGATEAFF
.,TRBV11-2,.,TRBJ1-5,TGTGCCAGCAGCTTATGGGGAGGCAATCAGCCCCAGCATTTT,CASSLWGGNQPQHF
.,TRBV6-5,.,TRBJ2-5,TGTGCCAGCAGTTACCAAGCGGCGACGGGAGAGACCCAGTACTTC,CASSYQAATGETQYF
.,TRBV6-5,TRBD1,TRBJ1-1,TGTGCCAGCAAAAGGGACAGGGGGACTGAAGCTTTCTTT,CASKRDRGTEAFF
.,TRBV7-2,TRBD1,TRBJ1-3,TGTGCCAGCAGCTTAGAGGTCCGACAGGGACCTGGAAACACCATATATTTT,CASSLEVRQGPGNTIYF
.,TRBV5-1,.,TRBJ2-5,TGCGCCAGCAGCTTTGGGCTCATCCAAGAGACCCAGTACTTC,CASSFGLIQETQYF
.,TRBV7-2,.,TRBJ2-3,TGTGCCAGCAGGGGGGGCGGGGATACGCAGTATTTT,CASRGGGDTQYF
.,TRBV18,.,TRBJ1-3,TGTGCCAGCTCACCATTTTCGGGCTCTGGAAACACCATATATTTT,CASSPFSGSGNTIYF
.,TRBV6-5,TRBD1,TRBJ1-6,TGTGCCAGCAGTCAACATACAGGGGGTAATTCACCCCTCCACTTT,CASSQHTGGNSPLHF
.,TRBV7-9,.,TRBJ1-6,TGTGCCAGCAGCTTACAGGGGAGTTCACCCCTCCACTTT,CASSLQGSSPLHF
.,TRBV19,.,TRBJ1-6,TGTGCCAGCAAAACAGGTATCTCACCCCTCCACTTT,CASKTGISPLHF